This T cell receptor beta chain emerged from a study of T cell responses to AZD1222 COVID-19 vaccine. The sample holds one count of this clone. Its antigen is unidentified. This table comes from immunoSEQ multiplex PCR, and its TCRdb copy is limited to in-frame clones, with some not included. The data show about 120,000 clones, 70% to 90% seen once. Broader study findings: Spike-specific TCR breadth and depth rose after two AZD1222 doses. The study found vaccine-associated CD4 TCRs spanning spike, dominant at 160-218 and 743-854. Donor demographics were predominantly white British with a female majority; clonal diversity may be underestimated.

The ends were cut back, 0 bases at V and 8 bases at J, with 17 bases in the middle. This CDR3 has 15 amino acids. Germline V gene lookup returns CDR1 SGDLS and CDR2 YYNGEE. The TCR was taken from an adult who received the AZD1222 COVID-19 vaccine. The sample here was peripheral blood, taken 28 days after the second AZD1222 dose. V is TRBV9 and J is TRBJ1-2, with D possibly matching TRBD1 (6 bases). CDR3 loop: CASSVETPGAWGYTF. CDR3 DNA sequence: TGTGCCAGCAGCGTAGAAACTCCGGGGGCTTGGGGCTACACCTTC.